What follows are 5 T cell receptor beta chains derived from one specimen sequenced in a study of blood T cells in healthy people across ages. Alongside a J-beta primer mix, a sample-barcoded 5' primer served in a second PCR lasting roughly 7 to 12 cycles. TCRdb reprocessed the 5' RACE reads via MiXCR and lists one record per CDR3 protein. Of 550,000 to 700,000 distinct CDR3 sequences in the sample, roughly 28% were seen once. The sequenced sample consisted of blood. The receptors come from an older woman in good health.

In its sample, this clonotype was seen a few times. The chain has TRBV12-3 or TRBV12-4 and TRBJ2-4, with 12 bases fitting TRBD2. The CDR3 is made up of 18 amino acids. V lost 6 bases to trimming and J lost 3 bases; unmatched junction nucleotides: 12. CDR3 DNA sequence: TGTGCCAGCAGATCCTCTAGCGGGGGGGCCGGGGGCAAAAACATTCAGTACTTC. Protein: CASRSSSGGAGGKNIQYF.

This clonotype has at least ten counts. This sequence joins TRBV6-2 or TRBV6-3 and TRBJ1-6; D uncertain. Germline V lookup: CDR1 MNHEY, CDR2 SVGEGT. This CDR3 has 14 residues. V lost 4 bases to trimming and J lost 14 bases, with 18 bases between them. The CDR3 is CASSWAARARALHF. The CDR3 DNA reads TGTGCCAGCAGTTGGGCAGCCCGGGCGAGGGCCCTCCACTTT.

The V gene is TRBV20-1, the J gene TRBJ2-5; 7 bases align to TRBD2. Trimming cost V 5 bases and J 0 bases; bases outside gene matches: 3. Germline CDR1 and CDR2: DFQATT and SNEGSKA (reference sequence). There are 13 residues in the CDR3. The CDR3 spells CSAARGDQETQYF. As DNA, the CDR3 is TGCAGTGCTGCACGGGGGGACCAAGAGACCCAGTACTTC.

This clonotype has just a few counts. The rearrangement links TRBV6-6 to TRBJ1-2; D is ambiguous. The CDR3 length is 12 residues. Germline V gene lookup returns CDR1 MNHNY and CDR2 SVGAGI (reference sequence). Trimming left V 4 bases short and J 7 bases short, with 10 bases between. Written as DNA, the CDR3 is TGTGCCAGCAGTTCCTTACGGGGTGGCTACACCTTC. Its protein is CASSSLRGGYTF.

V gene TRBV15 combines with J gene TRBJ2-5; 9 bases are shared with TRBD1. CDR1 and CDR2 (germline): LNHNV, YYDKDF (reference sequence). J was trimmed by 4 bases and V by 6 bases; bases with no gene match: 6. The CDR3 spans 14 residues. This CDR3 is CATRGTGIGETQYF. The CDR3, as DNA: TGTGCCACCAGAGGGACAGGGATCGGAGAGACCCAGTACTTC.